These 21 T cell receptor beta chains were all obtained from the same sample, sequenced in a study of T-cell reconstitution after alpha-beta-depleted transplantation in children. As it was prepared, the TCRbeta library received unique molecular identifiers. TCRdb processed the PCR reads anew with MiXCR; each CDR3 protein has one entry. The sample comprises fewer than 350,000 distinct CDR3 sequences, around 10% of which are singletons, and less than 25% rests with the top ten. Material: peripheral blood, obtained 180 days after TCRalphabeta/CD19-depleted stem cell transplant. The receptors come from a male patient between 2 and 15 years old who had a stem cell transplant for chronic granulomatous disease, so the T cells may come from the graft donor.

In this sample, this clonotype turned up many times. The rearrangement joins TRBV29-1 to TRBJ2-3, with a weak D call TRBD2 (7 bases). CDR3 size: 12 residues. Germline values: CDR1 SQVTM, CDR2 ANQGSEA. V lost 6 bases and J 5 bases, leaving 12 bases between the germline ends. The CDR3 DNA is TGCAGCGTGGGGGGGGCAGGAGATACGCAGTATTTT. Its translation: CSVGGAGDTQYF.

This clonotype has at least ten counts. The rearrangement uses TRBV5-5 and TRBJ2-5; weak D call: TRBD1 (6 bases). The CDR3 spans 16 residues. Trimming took 3 bases from V and 1 from J, leaving 16 bases between them. The V gene's germline CDR1 is SGHKS and CDR2 YYEKEE (reference sequence). In DNA form, the CDR3 reads TGTGCCAGCAGCTCCTTTCCTTCGACAGGCCAAGAGACCCAGTACTTC. Residues: CASSSFPSTGQETQYF. Full variable domain (outside the CDR3, taken from reference TRBV5-5 and TRBJ2-5): DAGVTQSPTHLIKTRGQQVTLRCSPISGHKSVSWYQQVLGQGPQFIFQYYEKEERGRGNFPDRFSARQFPNYSSELNVNALLLGDSALYLCASSSFPSTGQETQYFGPGTRLLVL.

In its sample, this clonotype was seen many times. This chain joins TRBV28 and TRBJ1-5; TRBD1 might be the D (5 bases). V lost 7 bases and J 2 bases, leaving 24 bases between the germline ends. The germline CDR1 and CDR2 sequences are MDHEN and SYDVKM. The CDR3 runs 18 residues. This CDR3 is CASKWFGGRGYGNQPQHF. CDR3 bases: TGTGCCAGCAAGTGGTTCGGGGGGAGAGGTTATGGCAATCAGCCCCAGCATTTT.

This clonotype was seen many times. The chain employs TRBV13 and TRBJ2-1; D perhaps matches TRBD1 (5 bases). Per the germline V gene, CDR1 is PRHDT and CDR2 is FYEKMQ (reference sequence). This CDR3 comprises 13 residues. Deletions cut 6 bases from V and 7 bases from J, with 13 bases between. The DNA of the CDR3 is TGTGCCAGCAGTTCGACAAGGGGAAATGAGCAGTTCTTC. This gives the protein CASSSTRGNEQFF.

This clonotype was picked up many times. This chain uses TRBV7-6 with TRBJ1-1; D remains unclear. V was clipped by 6 bases and J by 2 bases, with 10 bases between them. From germline, CDR1 is SGHVS and CDR2 FNYEAQ. The CDR3 runs to 13 residues. This CDR3 is CASSKGFNTEAFF. The CDR3 coding sequence is TGTGCCAGCAGTAAGGGATTCAACACTGAAGCTTTCTTT.

This clonotype was seen ten or more times. The rearrangement joins TRBV7-2 to TRBJ1-5, with 11 bases matching TRBD1. The length of the CDR3 is 14 residues. Germline assignment: CDR1 SGHTA and CDR2 FQGNSA. The V segment lost 5 bases and the J segment 5 bases; nucleotides outside the gene matches: 2. The CDR3 region is CASSRDRGDQPQHF. The CDR3 DNA sequence: TGTGCCAGCAGCCGGGACAGGGGGGATCAGCCCCAGCATTTT.

There are many counts of this clonotype. V is TRBV5-6 and J is TRBJ1-2; TRBD1 agrees at 9 bases. The V gene end was trimmed by 4 bases and the J gene end by 5 bases; junction bases not matched to a gene: 12. The CDR3 has 16 residues. CDR1 is SGHDT, CDR2 YYEEEE, per germline. CDR3 nucleotides: TGTGCCAGCAGCCCCCCCCGGGACAGGGATTATTATGGCTACACCTTC. It translates to CASSPPRDRDYYGYTF.

CDR3: CASSYSGRSNYGYTF. The CDR3 nucleotides read TGTGCCAGCAGTTACTCGGGCAGATCTAACTATGGCTACACCTTC. This chain uses TRBV6-5 with TRBJ1-2; D call uncertain. V dropped 0 bases and J dropped 0 bases, with 8 bases sitting between them. The CDR3 is made up of 15 amino acids. The germline gives CDR1 MNHEY, CDR2 SVGAGI.

There are many counts of this clonotype. The rearrangement links TRBV29-1 to TRBJ2-2; TRBD2 is a possible D gene (6 bases). This CDR3 has 13 residues. Between the trimmed V and J ends, which lost 7 bases and 2 bases, there was a span of 11 bases. CDR1 and CDR2 from the germline V gene are SQVTM and ANQGSEA. This CDR3 is CSGAGLNTGELFF. For the CDR3, the DNA is TGCAGCGGGGCGGGACTTAACACCGGGGAGCTGTTTTTT.

The table lists this clonotype with a few counts. V gene TRBV5-4 combines with J gene TRBJ2-2, with 10 bases identical to TRBD2. CDR1 and CDR2 (germline): SGHNT, YYREEE (reference sequence). J lost 4 bases, V lost 4 bases, and 10 bases had no gene match. This CDR3 is 17 amino acids long. CDR3 bases: TGTGCCAGCAGCGGGAGGACTAGCGGTCACGTCACCGGGGAGCTGTTTTTT. It specifies CASSGRTSGHVTGELFF.

The sample holds many counts of this clonotype. CDR3 in amino acids: CASRWVGQRQETQYF. The CDR3 DNA reads TGTGCCAGCAGATGGGTAGGACAGCGCCAAGAGACCCAGTACTTC. The chain couples TRBV6-1 to TRBJ2-5, with D maybe TRBD1 (6 bases). The CDR3 consists of 15 residues. Germline V CDR1 and CDR2: MNHNS, SASEGT. V lost 6 bases and J 1 base, leaving 15 bases between the germline ends.

V usage is TRBV19 and J usage is TRBJ2-7, with a possible D match to TRBD1 (5 bases). Germline lookup yields CDR1 LNHDA and CDR2 SQIVND (reference sequence). This CDR3 is built from 14 residues. V was cut by 6 bases and J by 0 bases, with 12 bases left in between. CDR3 residues: CASSHTGSSYEQYF. The CDR3 DNA sequence: TGTGCCAGTAGCCACACAGGTAGCTCCTACGAGCAGTACTTC.

This clonotype was detected many times. The genes are TRBV6-5 and TRBJ1-1; D may be TRBD1 (6 bases). V lost 2 bases, J lost 5 bases, and 9 bases lay in between. CDR3 size: 13 residues. Germline V gene lookup returns CDR1 MNHEY and CDR2 SVGAGI. As DNA, the CDR3 is TGTGCCAGCAGTTACCTGAGGGGGACTGAAGCTTTCTTT. Translating it yields CASSYLRGTEAFF.

This clonotype was seen repeatedly, ten times or more. The chain carries TRBV5-1 and TRBJ2-5, with 7 positions matching TRBD2. V was clipped by 2 bases and J by 4 bases; unmatched bases: 8. This CDR3 is 15 amino acids long. Germline V CDR1 and CDR2: SGHRS, YFSETQ. Here the CDR3 reads CASSLLPGRGETQYF. In DNA form, the CDR3 reads TGCGCCAGCAGCTTACTCCCGGGGAGGGGAGAGACCCAGTACTTC.

This clonotype was picked up many times. CDR3 region: CASSTGTSVYNEQFF. The CDR3 bases are TGCGCCAGCAGCACCGGGACTAGCGTCTACAATGAGCAGTTCTTC. The chain recombines TRBV5-1 with TRBJ2-1; 10 nucleotides agree with TRBD2. The germline V gene encodes CDR1 SGHRS and CDR2 YFSETQ. CDR3 length equals 15 residues. J lost 3 bases, V lost 4 bases, and 4 bases had no gene match. The full variable domain, rest sourced from reference TRBV5-1 and TRBJ2-1, is KAGVTQTPRYLIKTRGQQVTLSCSPISGHRSVSWYQQTPGQGLQFLFEYFSETQRNKGNFPGRFSGRQFSNSRSEMNVSTLELGDSALYLCASSTGTSVYNEQFFGPGTRLTVL.

This clonotype was seen many times. This chain joins TRBV7-2 and TRBJ1-6; TRBD1 aligns across 8 bases. V was clipped by 4 bases and J by 8 bases; unmatched bases: 7. The CDR3 covers 15 residues. The V gene's germline CDR1 is SGHTA and CDR2 FQGNSA. CDR3 bases: TGTGCCAGCAGCTCGGACAGGGCTCCCTATTCACCCCTCCACTTT. It codes for CASSSDRAPYSPLHF.

This clonotype occurred many times. CDR3 sequence (DNA): TGTGCCAGCTCACCGCTGAGAACGGGAGAGGTGCGCGAGCAGTACTTC. Encoded protein: CASSPLRTGEVREQYF. The chain carries TRBV18 and TRBJ2-7; a weak D match, TRBD2 (6 bases). In germline, CDR1 is KGHSH, CDR2 LQKENI. The CDR3 is 16 amino acids. Between the trimmed V and J ends, which lost 3 bases and 6 bases, there was a span of 21 bases.

In this sample, this clonotype turned up a few times. This chain uses TRBV10-1 with TRBJ2-7, with 10 bases matching TRBD2. The V gene's germline CDR1 is WNHNN and CDR2 SYGVQD (reference sequence). This CDR3 has 14 amino acids. V lost 4 bases, J lost 2 bases, and 2 bases stayed unmatched. The CDR3 DNA follows: TGCGCCAGCAGTGCCCTAGCGGGAGCCTACGAGCAGTACTTC. It yields the protein CASSALAGAYEQYF.

As to this clonotype: A clone one base away is much larger, so this may be a read error. The gene calls are TRBV11-2 and TRBJ2-3; D possibly corresponds to TRBD1 (5 bases). Near its end, the DNA agrees better with TRBJ1-5, so the J call may be wrong. CDR1 and CDR2 from the germline V gene are SGHAT and FQNNGV. CDR3 size: 19 residues. The CDR3 loop reads CASSLRARGTSGLADTQHF. CDR3 nucleotide sequence: TGTGCCAGCAGCTTAAGGGCCCGGGGGACTAGCGGGCTCGCGGATACGCAGCATTTT.

V gene TRBV6-2 or TRBV6-3 combines with J gene TRBJ1-3, with D uncertain. V lost 3 bases, J lost 0 bases, and 18 bases lay in between. The CDR3 runs 18 residues. Germline values: CDR1 MNHEY, CDR2 SVGEGT. The CDR3 bases are TGTGCCAGCAGTTATGAGTTGTGGTACTCCGGCTCTGGAAACACCATATATTTT. Protein: CASSYELWYSGSGNTIYF.

At least ten counts were recorded for this clonotype. This chain joins TRBV2 and TRBJ2-3; 13 bases match TRBD2. The CDR3 is 17 residues long. The germline gives CDR1 SNHLY, CDR2 FYNNEI. With 3 bases clipped from V and 5 bases from J, the junction kept 8 bases outside the gene matches. The CDR3 DNA sequence: TGTGCCAGCAGTGACGAACTAGCGGGGGGGCCAGGAGATACGCAGTATTTT. Translation: CASSDELAGGPGDTQYF. The complete variable domain, with remaining parts taken from reference TRBV2 and TRBJ2-3, reads EPEVTQTPSHQVTQMGQEVILRCVPISNHLYFYWYRQILGQKVEFLVSFYNNEISEKSEIFDDQFSVERPDGSNFTLKIRSTKLEDSAMYFCASSDELAGGPGDTQYFGPGTRLTVL.